This paragraph reports one T cell receptor (beta chain). The sample is drawn from a study of blood T cell repertoires in COVID-19. Losses at the gene ends were 8 bases for V and 7 bases for J; bases not matched to a gene: 6. Per germline, CDR1 SGHTA and CDR2 FQGNSA. The length of the CDR3 is 14 residues. Per the study methods: From reference gene primer amplification, estimates of nucleated cell counts were derived. Clones were sequenced by immunoSEQ multiplex PCR, and TCRdb holds only the in-frame ones, with some missing. V, J and clone size are taken as reported in that table, and D and trimming were inferred from the DNA itself. The data show about 100,000 clones, approximately 83% seen once.

This receptor was obtained from an older woman with acute or convalescent COVID-19. This sequence joins TRBV7-2 and TRBJ1-6, with 9 bases matching TRBD1. Specimen: peripheral blood. CDR3 nucleotide sequence: TGTGCCAGCGATAGGACAGGGGTGAATTCACCCCTCCACTTT. Amino acid sequence: CASDRTGVNSPLHF.